These 8 T cell receptor beta chains were all obtained from the same sample, sequenced in a study of shared clonotypes between healthy human individuals. Only CD45RO-negative cells positively selected for CCR7 counted as naive CD8 cells, so terminally differentiated effector memory CD45RA+ cells were excluded. Repertoires were generated with immunoSEQ multiplex PCR, while TCRdb's copy carries only in-frame clones and drops some. The data hold 560,000 or so clones, with approximately 96% observed a single time. Sequenced: naive CD8+ T cells sorted from blood. These TCRs come from a woman aged 25 to 39 in good health.

This clone was counted once. The chain recombines TRBV6-1 with TRBJ1-5; no definite D call. Germline CDR1 and CDR2: MNHNS and SASEGT. V lost 5 bases to trimming and J lost 3 bases, with 2 bases between them. This CDR3 has 11 amino acids. DNA for the CDR3: TGTGCCAGCAGTCACAATCAGCCCCAGCATTTT. It codes for CASSHNQPQHF.

The chain employs TRBV14 and TRBJ2-7, with 7 bases fitting TRBD2. Germline lookup yields CDR1 SGHDN and CDR2 FVKESK. V trimming: 5 bases; J trimming: 0 bases; junction bases outside the gene matches: 7. The CDR3 contains 15 residues. This CDR3 reads CASSSKAGSSYEQYF. CDR3 DNA sequence: TGTGCCAGCAGCTCGAAAGCGGGAAGCTCCTACGAGCAGTACTTC.

The J gene is TRBJ2-7, the V gene TRBV28, with D perhaps TRBD1 (6 bases). V was cut by 2 bases and J by 6 bases, with 11 bases left in between. The germline V gene has CDR1 MDHEN and CDR2 SYDVKM. The CDR3 has 13 residues. For the CDR3, the DNA is TGTGCCAGCAGTTTAGTGCAGGGGATCGAGCAGTACTTC. This gives the protein CASSLVQGIEQYF.

V and J are TRBV11-1 and TRBJ1-1; D is unclear. Germline CDR1 reads SGHAT; CDR2 reads FQDESV (reference sequence). Trimming stripped 7 bases from V and 5 bases from J, with 14 bases between. This CDR3 is 13 amino acids long. The CDR3 DNA reads TGTGCCAGCAAGGAGGGTCGTTTAACTGAAGCTTTCTTT. This sequence encodes CASKEGRLTEAFF.

The chain employs TRBV13 and TRBJ1-1; D gene ambiguous. The CDR3 runs to 13 residues. V lost 6 bases, J lost 1 base, and 9 bases lay in between. Germline CDR1 reads PRHDT; CDR2 reads FYEKMQ (reference sequence). The CDR3 DNA reads as TGTGCCAGCAGGGGGAGCCCGAACACTGAAGCTTTCTTT. Translation gives CASRGSPNTEAFF.

CDR3 nucleotides: TGTGCCTGGAGTTGGTGGGACAGAAACACCATATATTTT. It yields the protein CAWSWWDRNTIYF. This rearrangement joins TRBV30 to TRBJ1-3, with TRBD1 as a possible D gene (6 bases). CDR1 and CDR2 (germline): GTSNPN, SVGIG (reference sequence). This CDR3 spans 13 amino acids. Trimming stripped 2 bases from V and 5 bases from J, with 10 bases between.

The gene calls are TRBV25-1 and TRBJ2-7; no clear D. Trimming left V 4 bases short and J 7 bases short, with 17 bases between. This CDR3 has 14 amino acids. Per the germline V gene, CDR1 is MGHDK and CDR2 is SYGVNS. Here the CDR3 reads CASSGSTSLREQYF. The CDR3 bases are TGTGCCAGCAGTGGTTCGACATCCCTGAGAGAGCAGTACTTC.

The V gene is TRBV27, the J gene TRBJ2-5; D gene ambiguous. The CDR3 spans 12 residues. The germline CDR1 and CDR2 sequences are MNHEY and SMNVEV (reference sequence). V was pared by 4 bases and J by 6 bases, with 9 bases between. As DNA, the CDR3 is TGTGCCAGCAGTTCACCGTCCAAGACCCAGTACTTC. Amino acids: CASSSPSKTQYF.